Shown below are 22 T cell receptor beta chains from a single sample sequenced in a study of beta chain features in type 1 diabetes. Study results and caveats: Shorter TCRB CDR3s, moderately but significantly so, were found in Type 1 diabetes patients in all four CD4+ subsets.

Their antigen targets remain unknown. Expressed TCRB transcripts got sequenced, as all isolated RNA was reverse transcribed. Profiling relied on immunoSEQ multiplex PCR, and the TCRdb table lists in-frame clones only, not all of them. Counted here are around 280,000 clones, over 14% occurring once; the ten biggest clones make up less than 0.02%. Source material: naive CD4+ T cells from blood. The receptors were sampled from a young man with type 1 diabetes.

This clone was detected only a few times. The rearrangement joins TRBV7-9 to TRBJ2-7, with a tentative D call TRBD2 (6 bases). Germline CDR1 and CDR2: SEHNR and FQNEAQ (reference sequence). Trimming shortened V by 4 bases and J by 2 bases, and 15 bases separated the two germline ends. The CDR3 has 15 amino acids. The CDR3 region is CASSSHEEGTYEQYF. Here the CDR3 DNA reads TGTGCCAGCAGCTCGCACGAGGAGGGTACCTACGAGCAGTACTTC.

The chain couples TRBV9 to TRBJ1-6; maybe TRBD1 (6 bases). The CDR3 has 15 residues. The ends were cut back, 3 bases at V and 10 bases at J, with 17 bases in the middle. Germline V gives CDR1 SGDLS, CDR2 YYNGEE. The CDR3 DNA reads TGTGCCAGCAGCGGGGGGGGCCCTACCTACTCACCCCTCCACTTT. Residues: CASSGGGPTYSPLHF.

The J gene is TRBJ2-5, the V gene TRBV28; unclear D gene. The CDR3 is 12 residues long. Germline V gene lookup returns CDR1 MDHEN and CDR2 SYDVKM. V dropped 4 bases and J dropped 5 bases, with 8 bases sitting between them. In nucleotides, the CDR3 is TGTGCCAGCAGTTCTCCACGGGAGACCCAGTACTTC. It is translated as CASSSPRETQYF.

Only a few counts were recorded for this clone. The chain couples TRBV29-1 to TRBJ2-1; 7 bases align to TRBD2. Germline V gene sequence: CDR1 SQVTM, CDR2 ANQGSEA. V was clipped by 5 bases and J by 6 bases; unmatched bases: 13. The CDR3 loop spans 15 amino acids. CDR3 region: CSVTRTSLFVNEQFF. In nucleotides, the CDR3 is TGCAGCGTTACAAGGACTAGTTTATTCGTCAATGAGCAGTTCTTC.

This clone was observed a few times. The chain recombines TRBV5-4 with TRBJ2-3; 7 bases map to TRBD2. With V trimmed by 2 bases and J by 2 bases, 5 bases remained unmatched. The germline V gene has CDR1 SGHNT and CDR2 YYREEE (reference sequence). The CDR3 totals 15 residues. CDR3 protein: CASSFRLADTDTQYF. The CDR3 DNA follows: TGTGCCAGCAGCTTTAGGCTAGCGGACACAGATACGCAGTATTTT.

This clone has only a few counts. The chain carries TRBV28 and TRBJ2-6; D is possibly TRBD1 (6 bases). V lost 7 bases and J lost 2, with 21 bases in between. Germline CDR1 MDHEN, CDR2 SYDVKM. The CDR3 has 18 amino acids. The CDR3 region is CASTRRETGLPGANVLTF. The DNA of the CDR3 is TGTGCCAGCACCCGTAGGGAGACAGGCCTCCCTGGGGCCAACGTCCTGACTTTC.

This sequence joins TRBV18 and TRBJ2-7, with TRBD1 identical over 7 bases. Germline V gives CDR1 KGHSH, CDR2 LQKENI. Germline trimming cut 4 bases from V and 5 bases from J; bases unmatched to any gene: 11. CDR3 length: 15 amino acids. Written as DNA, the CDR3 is TGTGCCAGCTCACTATCACAGGGGACCGACCACGAGCAGTACTTC. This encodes CASSLSQGTDHEQYF.

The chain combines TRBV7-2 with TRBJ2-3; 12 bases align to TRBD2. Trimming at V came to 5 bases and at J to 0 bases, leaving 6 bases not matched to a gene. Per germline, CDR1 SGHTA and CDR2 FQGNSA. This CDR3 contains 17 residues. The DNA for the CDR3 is TGTGCCAGCAGCCCCGGGACTAGCGGGTATAGCACAGATACGCAGTATTTT. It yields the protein CASSPGTSGYSTDTQYF.

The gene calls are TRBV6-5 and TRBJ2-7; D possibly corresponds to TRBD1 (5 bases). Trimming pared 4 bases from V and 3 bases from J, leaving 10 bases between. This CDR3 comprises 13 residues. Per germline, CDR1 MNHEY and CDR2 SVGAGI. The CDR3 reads CASSSVDSYEQYF. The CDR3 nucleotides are TGTGCCAGCAGTTCCGTCGACAGCTACGAGCAGTACTTC.

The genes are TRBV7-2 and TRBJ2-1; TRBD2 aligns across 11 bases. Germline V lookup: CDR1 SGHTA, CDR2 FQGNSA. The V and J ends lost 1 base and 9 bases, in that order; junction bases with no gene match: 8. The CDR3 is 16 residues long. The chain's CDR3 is CASSLGGSGGASEQFF. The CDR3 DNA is TGTGCCAGCAGCTTAGGAGGTAGCGGGGGGGCCAGTGAGCAGTTCTTC.

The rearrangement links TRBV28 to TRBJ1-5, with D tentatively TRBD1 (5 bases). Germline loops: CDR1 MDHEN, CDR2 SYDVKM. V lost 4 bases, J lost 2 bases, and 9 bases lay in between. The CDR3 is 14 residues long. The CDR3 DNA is TGTGCCAGCAGTTCGGGGACTGGCAATCAGCCCCAGCATTTT. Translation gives CASSSGTGNQPQHF.

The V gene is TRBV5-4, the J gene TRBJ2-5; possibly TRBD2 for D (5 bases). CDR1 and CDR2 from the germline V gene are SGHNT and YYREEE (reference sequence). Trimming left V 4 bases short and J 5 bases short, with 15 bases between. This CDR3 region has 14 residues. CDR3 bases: TGTGCCAGCAGCCGTCCTGGAGGAACGGAGACCCAGTACTTC. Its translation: CASSRPGGTETQYF.

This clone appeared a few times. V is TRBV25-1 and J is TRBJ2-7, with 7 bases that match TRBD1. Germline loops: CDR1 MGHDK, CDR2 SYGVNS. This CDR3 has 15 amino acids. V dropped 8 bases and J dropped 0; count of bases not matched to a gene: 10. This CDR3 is CASGSQGSLSYEQYF. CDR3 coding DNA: TGTGCCAGCGGATCACAGGGGTCACTCTCCTACGAGCAGTACTTC.

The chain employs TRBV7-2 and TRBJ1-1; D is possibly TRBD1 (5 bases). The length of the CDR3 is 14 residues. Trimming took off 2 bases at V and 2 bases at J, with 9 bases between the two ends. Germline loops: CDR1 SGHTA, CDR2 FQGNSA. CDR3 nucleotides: TGTGCCAGCAGCTTAAGGCAGGGCAACACTGAAGCTTTCTTT. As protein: CASSLRQGNTEAFF.

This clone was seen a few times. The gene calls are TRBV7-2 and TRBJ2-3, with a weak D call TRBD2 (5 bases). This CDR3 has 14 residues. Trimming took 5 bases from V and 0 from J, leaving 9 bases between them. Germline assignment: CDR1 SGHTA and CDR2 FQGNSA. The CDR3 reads CASSPWTSTDTQYF. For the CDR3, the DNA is TGTGCCAGCAGCCCGTGGACTAGCACAGATACGCAGTATTTT.

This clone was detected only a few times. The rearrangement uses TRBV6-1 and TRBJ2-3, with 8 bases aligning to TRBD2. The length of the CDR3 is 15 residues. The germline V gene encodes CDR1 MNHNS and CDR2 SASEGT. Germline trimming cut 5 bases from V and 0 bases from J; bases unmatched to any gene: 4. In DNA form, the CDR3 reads TGTGCCAGCAGTCCTCTAGCGGGTAGCACAGATACGCAGTATTTT. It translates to CASSPLAGSTDTQYF.

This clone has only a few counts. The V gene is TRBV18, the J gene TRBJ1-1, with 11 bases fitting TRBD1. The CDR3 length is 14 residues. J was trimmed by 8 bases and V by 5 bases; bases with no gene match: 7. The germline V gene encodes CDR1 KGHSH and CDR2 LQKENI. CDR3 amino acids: CASSSRTGGGEAFF. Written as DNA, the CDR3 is TGTGCCAGCTCATCCAGGACAGGGGGCGGCGAAGCTTTCTTT.

The CDR3 region has the DNA TGCGCCAGCAGCTTGGGACAGGCCTCTGGGGCCAACGTCCTGACTTTC. It is translated as CASSLGQASGANVLTF. The chain joins TRBV5-1 to TRBJ2-6, with D maybe TRBD1 (6 bases). V was pared by 0 bases and J by 0 bases, with 7 bases between. This CDR3 comprises 16 residues. Germline V CDR1 and CDR2: SGHRS, YFSETQ.

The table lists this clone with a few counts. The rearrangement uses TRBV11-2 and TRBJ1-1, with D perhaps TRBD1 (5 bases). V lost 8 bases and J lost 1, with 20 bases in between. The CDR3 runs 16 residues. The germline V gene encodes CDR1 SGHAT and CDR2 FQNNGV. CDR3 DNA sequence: TGTGCCAGCGGACGGGACTTCCGGATGGCGAACACTGAAGCTTTCTTT. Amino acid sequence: CASGRDFRMANTEAFF.

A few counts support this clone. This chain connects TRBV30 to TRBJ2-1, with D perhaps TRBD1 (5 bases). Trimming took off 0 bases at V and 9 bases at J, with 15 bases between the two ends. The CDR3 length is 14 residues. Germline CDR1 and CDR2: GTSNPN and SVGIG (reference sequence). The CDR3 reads CAWSVLVRDSEQFF. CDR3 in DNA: TGTGCCTGGAGTGTACTTGTCAGGGATAGTGAGCAGTTCTTC.

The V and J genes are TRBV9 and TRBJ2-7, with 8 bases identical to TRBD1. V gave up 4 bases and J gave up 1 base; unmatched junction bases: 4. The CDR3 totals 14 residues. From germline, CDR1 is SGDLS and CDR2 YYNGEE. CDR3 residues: CASSPRTGSYEQYF. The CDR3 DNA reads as TGTGCCAGCAGCCCGAGGACAGGGTCCTACGAGCAGTACTTC.

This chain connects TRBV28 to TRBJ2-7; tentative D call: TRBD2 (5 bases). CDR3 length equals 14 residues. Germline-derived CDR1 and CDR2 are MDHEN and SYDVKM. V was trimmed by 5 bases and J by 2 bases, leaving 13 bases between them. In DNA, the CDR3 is TGTGCCAGCAGTACCCCCAGGACTGCCTACGAGCAGTACTTC. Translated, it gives CASSTPRTAYEQYF.